The clone carrying this TCR beta chain was counted only a few times. What it recognizes is unknown. This record comes from a study of post-analysis software for immune sequencing data. Broader study findings: Significantly lower normalized Chao1 diversity was seen in multiple sclerosis patients than in controls. F measure grouped same-batch samples tightly together. When patients were compared with controls, four to six TRBV segments were more frequent, TRBV5-6, TRBV5-1 and TRBV20-1 among them.

Trimming left V 4 bases short and J 1 base short, with 7 bases between. The germline V gene encodes CDR1 ENHRY and CDR2 SYGVKD. The CDR3 totals 13 residues. Presence of unique molecular identifiers characterized the TCR beta cDNA libraries. With roughly 0.85 to 11 million T cells as the source, 500,000 to 650,000 cDNA molecules resulted. Each CDR3 protein gets one entry after TCRdb re-called the PCR reads with MiXCR. The data show roughly 410,000 distinct CDR3 sequences, with less than 40% seen just once and 13% held by the top ten. The clonotype comes from a girl between 5 and 17 years old with multiple sclerosis. The sequenced sample was blood. The gene calls are TRBV10-3 and TRBJ1-1; no clear D. The CDR3 protein is CAISARENTEAFF. CDR3 in DNA: TGTGCCATCAGTGCCCGTGAGAACACTGAAGCTTTCTTT.